This T cell receptor (beta chain) comes out of a study of T cells after posttransplantation cyclophosphamide. The study, taken as a whole, reports: Blood and skin or GI T cell repertoires showed limited TRB overlap. Later post-transplant blood repertoires were often dominated by donor CD8+ memory clones. Recipient CMV seropositivity and CMV reactivation strongly tracked TRB clonality.

The related graft donor's blood sample was taken on the day of bone marrow donation. This clone was detected ten times or more. Its antigen is unidentified. V was pared by 5 bases and J by 5 bases, with 19 bases between. Per the germline V gene, CDR1 is SEHNR and CDR2 is FQNEAQ (reference sequence). The CDR3 loop spans 16 amino acids. Using immunoSEQ multiplex PCR, the repertoire was profiled, and TCRdb retains in-frame clones only, with some absent. This sample shows 40,000 to 55,000 clones and no singletons; roughly 2.3% rests with the ten largest. Specimen: PBMCs. This TCR was sampled from a man aged 35-49 years in good health, CMV-negative, and a related stem cell transplant donor. The chain carries TRBV7-9 and TRBJ2-1; possible D gene TRBD1, 5 bases. The CDR3 nucleotides read TGTGCCAGCAGCGGGGTAGACAGAAACACGAACAATGAGCAGTTCTTC. This codes for CASSGVDRNTNNEQFF.